This T cell receptor (beta chain) was retrieved from a study of control samples from healthy donors and cancer patients. Germline values: CDR1 SGHTA, CDR2 FQGNSA. CDR3 length equals 14 residues. V dropped 3 bases and J dropped 1 base, with 6 bases sitting between them. Using immunoSEQ multiplex PCR, the repertoire was profiled, and TCRdb retains in-frame clones only, with some absent. Seen here are some 140,000 clones, just under 90% observed once, and the top ten hold over 6.5%. The TCR was taken from a man aged 50 to 60 with head and neck cancer. The sequencing input was PBMCs. The chain is built from TRBV7-2 and TRBJ2-2; D gene uncertain. The CDR3 sequence is CASSFDQNTGELFF. The CDR3 coding sequence is TGTGCCAGCAGCTTTGACCAGAACACCGGGGAGCTGTTTTTT.